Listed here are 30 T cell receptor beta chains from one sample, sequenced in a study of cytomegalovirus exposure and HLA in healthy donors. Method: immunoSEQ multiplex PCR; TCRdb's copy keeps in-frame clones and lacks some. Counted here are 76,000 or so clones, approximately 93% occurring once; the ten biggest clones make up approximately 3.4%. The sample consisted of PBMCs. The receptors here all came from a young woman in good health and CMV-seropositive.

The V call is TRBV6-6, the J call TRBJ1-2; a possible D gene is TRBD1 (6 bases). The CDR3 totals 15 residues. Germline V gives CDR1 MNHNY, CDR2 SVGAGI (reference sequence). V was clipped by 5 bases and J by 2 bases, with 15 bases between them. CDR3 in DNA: TGTGCCAGCAGTACCTCCGGGGGGCGGAACTATGGCTACACCTTC. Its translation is CASSTSGGRNYGYTF.

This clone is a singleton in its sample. The CDR3 sequence is CASSRFGTGSHEQYF. CDR3 bases: TGTGCCAGCAGTAGGTTCGGGACAGGGTCCCACGAGCAGTACTTC. This rearrangement joins TRBV28 to TRBJ2-7; TRBD1 aligns across 9 bases. The germline V gene encodes CDR1 MDHEN and CDR2 SYDVKM. This CDR3 is built from 15 residues. The junction had 10 bases not matched to a gene; V was cut back by 5 bases and J by 5 bases.

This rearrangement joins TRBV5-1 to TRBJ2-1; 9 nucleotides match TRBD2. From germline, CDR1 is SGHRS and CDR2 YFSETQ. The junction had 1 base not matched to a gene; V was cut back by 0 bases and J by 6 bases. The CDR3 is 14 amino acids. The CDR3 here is CASSLGLAVNEQFF. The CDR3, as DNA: TGCGCCAGCAGCTTGGGACTAGCGGTCAATGAGCAGTTCTTC.

CDR3 sequence reads: CASSQNLAGALTDTQYF. The CDR3 bases are TGTGCCAGCAGTCAAAATCTAGCGGGAGCCCTCACAGATACGCAGTATTTT. The chain employs TRBV7-9 and TRBJ2-3; 10 bases are shared with TRBD2. CDR1 and CDR2 from the germline V gene are SEHNR and FQNEAQ (reference sequence). This CDR3 is built from 17 residues. V dropped 6 bases and J dropped 2; count of bases not matched to a gene: 11.

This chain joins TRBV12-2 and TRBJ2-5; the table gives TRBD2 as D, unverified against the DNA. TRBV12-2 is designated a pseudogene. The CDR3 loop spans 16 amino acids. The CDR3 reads CASRFWTSGAKETQYF. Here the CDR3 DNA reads TGTGCAAGTCGCTTTTGGACTAGCGGTGCGAAAGAGACCCAGTACTTC.

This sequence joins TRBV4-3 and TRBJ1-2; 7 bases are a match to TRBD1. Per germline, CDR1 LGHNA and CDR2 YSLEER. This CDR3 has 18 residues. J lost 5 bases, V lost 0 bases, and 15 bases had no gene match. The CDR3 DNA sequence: TGCGCCAGCAGCCAAGATGAAGCCTCGACAGGGTCGGAGTATGGCTACACCTTC. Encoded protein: CASSQDEASTGSEYGYTF.

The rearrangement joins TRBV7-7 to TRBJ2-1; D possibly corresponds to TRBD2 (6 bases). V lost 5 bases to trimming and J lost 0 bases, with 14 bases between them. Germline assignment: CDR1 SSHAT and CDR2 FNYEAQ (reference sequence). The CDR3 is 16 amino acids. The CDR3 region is CASSPRGKSSYNEQFF. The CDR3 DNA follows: TGTGCCAGCAGCCCCCGGGGGAAGAGCTCCTACAATGAGCAGTTCTTC. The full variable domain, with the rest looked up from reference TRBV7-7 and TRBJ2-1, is GAGVSQSPRYKVTKRGQDVTLRCDPISSHATLYWYQQALGQGPEFLTYFNYEAQPDKSGLPSDRFSAERPEGSISTLTIQRTEQRDSAMYRCASSPRGKSSYNEQFFGPGTRLTVL.

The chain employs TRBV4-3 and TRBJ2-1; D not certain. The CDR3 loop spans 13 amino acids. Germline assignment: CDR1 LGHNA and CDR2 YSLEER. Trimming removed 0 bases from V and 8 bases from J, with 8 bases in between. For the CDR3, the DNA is TGCGCCAGCAGCCAAGATCTGGGCTATGAGCAGTTCTTC. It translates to CASSQDLGYEQFF.

This CDR3 is CASSLSGGQVGYTF. Here the CDR3 DNA reads TGTGCCAGCAGTTTATCCGGGGGGCAGGTTGGCTACACCTTC. V and J are TRBV27 and TRBJ1-2; tentatively, D is TRBD1 (6 bases). Trimming stripped 0 bases from V and 7 bases from J, with 12 bases between. CDR1 MNHEY and CDR2 SMNVEV come from the germline V gene (reference sequence). The CDR3 covers 14 residues.

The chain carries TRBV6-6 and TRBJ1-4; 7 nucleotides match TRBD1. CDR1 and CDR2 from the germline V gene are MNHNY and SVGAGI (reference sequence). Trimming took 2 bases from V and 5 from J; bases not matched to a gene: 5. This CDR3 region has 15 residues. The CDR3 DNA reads TGTGCCAGCAGTTACACCGACAGGGAGAATGAAAAACTGTTTTTT. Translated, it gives CASSYTDRENEKLFF.

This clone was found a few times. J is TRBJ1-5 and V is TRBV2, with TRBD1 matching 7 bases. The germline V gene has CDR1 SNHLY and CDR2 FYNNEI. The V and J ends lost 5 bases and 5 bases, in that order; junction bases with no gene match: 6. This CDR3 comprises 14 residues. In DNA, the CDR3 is TGTGCCAGCAGTTCGACAGGGCAATATCAGCCCCAGCATTTT. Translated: CASSSTGQYQPQHF.

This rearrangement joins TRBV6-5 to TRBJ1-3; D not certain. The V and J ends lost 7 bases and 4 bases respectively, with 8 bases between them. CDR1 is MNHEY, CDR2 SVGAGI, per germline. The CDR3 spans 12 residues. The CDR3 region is CASMTSGNTIYF. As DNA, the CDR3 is TGTGCCAGCATGACATCAGGAAACACCATATATTTT.

CDR3 sequence (DNA): TGTGCCAGCAGCCCCAGGGTTGGCACTGAAGCTTTCTTT. Residues: CASSPRVGTEAFF. The gene calls are TRBV7-2 and TRBJ1-1, with a possible D match to TRBD1 (5 bases). The CDR3 is 13 residues long. Trimming shortened V by 5 bases and J by 4 bases, and 11 bases separated the two germline ends. CDR1 is SGHTA, CDR2 FQGNSA, per germline.

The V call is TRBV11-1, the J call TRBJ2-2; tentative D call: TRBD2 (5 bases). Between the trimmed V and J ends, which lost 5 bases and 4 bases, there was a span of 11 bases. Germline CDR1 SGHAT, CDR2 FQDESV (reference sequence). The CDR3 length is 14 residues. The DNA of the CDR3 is TGTGCCAGCAGCACAGACCGGGGCACCGGGGAGCTGTTTTTT. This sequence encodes CASSTDRGTGELFF.

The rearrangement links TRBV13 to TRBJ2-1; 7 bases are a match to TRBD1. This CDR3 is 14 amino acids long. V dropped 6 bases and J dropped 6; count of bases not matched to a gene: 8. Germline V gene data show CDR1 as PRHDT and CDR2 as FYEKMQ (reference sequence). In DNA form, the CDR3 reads TGTGCCAGCAGGAATGAGGCAGGGGGCAATGAGCAGTTCTTC. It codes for CASRNEAGGNEQFF.

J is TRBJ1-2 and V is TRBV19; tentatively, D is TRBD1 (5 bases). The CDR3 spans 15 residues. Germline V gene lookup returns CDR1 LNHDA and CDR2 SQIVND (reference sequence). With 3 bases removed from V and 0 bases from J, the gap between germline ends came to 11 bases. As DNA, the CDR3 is TGTGCCAGTAGTATCCGGGAGGGGACTAACTATGGCTACACCTTC. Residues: CASSIREGTNYGYTF.

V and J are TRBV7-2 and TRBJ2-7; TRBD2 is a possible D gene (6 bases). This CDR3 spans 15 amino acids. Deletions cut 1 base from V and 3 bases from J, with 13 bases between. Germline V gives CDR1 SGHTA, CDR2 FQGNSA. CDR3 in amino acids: CASSLESRRGYEQYF. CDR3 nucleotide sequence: TGTGCCAGCAGCTTAGAGTCCAGGAGGGGCTACGAGCAGTACTTC.

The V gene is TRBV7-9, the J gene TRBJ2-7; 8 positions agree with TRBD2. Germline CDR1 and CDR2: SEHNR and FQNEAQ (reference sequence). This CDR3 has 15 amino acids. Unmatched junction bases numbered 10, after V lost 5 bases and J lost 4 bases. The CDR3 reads CASSPGRGAFYEQYF. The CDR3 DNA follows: TGTGCCAGCAGCCCTGGGCGGGGGGCTTTTTACGAGCAGTACTTC.

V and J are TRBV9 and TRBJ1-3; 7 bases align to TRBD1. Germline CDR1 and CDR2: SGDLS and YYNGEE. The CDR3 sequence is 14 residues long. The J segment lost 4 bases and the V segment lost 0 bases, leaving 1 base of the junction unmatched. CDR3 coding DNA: TGTGCCAGCAGCGTAGAGGGGGCCGGAAACACCATATATTTT. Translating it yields CASSVEGAGNTIYF.

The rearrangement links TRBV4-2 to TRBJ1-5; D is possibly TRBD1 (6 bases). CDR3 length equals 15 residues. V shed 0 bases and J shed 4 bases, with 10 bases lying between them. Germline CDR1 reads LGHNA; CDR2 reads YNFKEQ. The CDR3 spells CASSQDKGGNQPQHF. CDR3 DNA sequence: TGTGCCAGCAGCCAAGATAAGGGGGGGAATCAGCCCCAGCATTTT.

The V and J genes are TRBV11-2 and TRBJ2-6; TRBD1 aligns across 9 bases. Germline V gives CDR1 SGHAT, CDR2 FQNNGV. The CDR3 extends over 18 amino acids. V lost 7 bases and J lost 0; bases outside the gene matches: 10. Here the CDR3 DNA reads TGTGCCAGCAAAGCCCCGGGACAGGGACGCTCTGGGGCCAACGTCCTGACTTTC. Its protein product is CASKAPGQGRSGANVLTF.

The CDR3 spells CASSWGRGAISDTQYF. As DNA, the CDR3 is TGTGCCAGCAGTTGGGGACGGGGGGCTATCTCAGATACGCAGTATTTT. The rearrangement joins TRBV6-5 to TRBJ2-3; D perhaps matches TRBD2 (7 bases). The CDR3 loop spans 16 amino acids. CDR1 is MNHEY, CDR2 SVGAGI, per germline. The ends were cut back, 4 bases at V and 4 bases at J, with 18 bases in the middle.

Here the CDR3 DNA reads TGTGCCAGCAGAGTATCTAGCGGTCACCCTCACGAGCAGTACTTC. Protein sequence: CASRVSSGHPHEQYF. V usage is TRBV2 and J usage is TRBJ2-7; 7 nucleotides match TRBD2. This CDR3 has 15 amino acids. The V gene's germline CDR1 is SNHLY and CDR2 FYNNEI. Trimming removed 6 bases from V and 5 bases from J; junction bases left unmatched: 13.

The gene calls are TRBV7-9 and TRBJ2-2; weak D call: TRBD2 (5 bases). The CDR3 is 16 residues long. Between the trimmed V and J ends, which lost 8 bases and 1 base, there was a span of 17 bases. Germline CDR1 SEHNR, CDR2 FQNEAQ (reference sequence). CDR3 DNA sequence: TGTGCCAGCCCCGCCGGGGTCGGCGGGAACACCGGGGAGCTGTTTTTT. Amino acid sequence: CASPAGVGGNTGELFF.

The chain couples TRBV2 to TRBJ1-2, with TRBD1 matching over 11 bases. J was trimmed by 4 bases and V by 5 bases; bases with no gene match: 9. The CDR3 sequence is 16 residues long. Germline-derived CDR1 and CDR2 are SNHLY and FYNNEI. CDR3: CASSSPGTGGSYGYTF. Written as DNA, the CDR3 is TGTGCCAGCAGTTCCCCCGGGACAGGGGGGAGCTATGGCTACACCTTC.

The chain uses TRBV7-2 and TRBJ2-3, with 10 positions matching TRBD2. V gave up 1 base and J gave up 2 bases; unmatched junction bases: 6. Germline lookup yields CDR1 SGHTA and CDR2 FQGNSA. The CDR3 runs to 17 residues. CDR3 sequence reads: CASSLVRTSGATDTQYF. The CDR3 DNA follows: TGTGCCAGCAGCTTAGTCCGAACTAGCGGGGCCACAGATACGCAGTATTTT.

The CDR3 DNA reads TGTGCCAGTCGGACAGCCTCCAATCAGCCCCAGCATTTT. It yields the protein CASRTASNQPQHF. The chain joins TRBV6-1 to TRBJ1-5; TRBD1 might be the D (6 bases). The germline V gene has CDR1 MNHNS and CDR2 SASEGT. This CDR3 spans 13 amino acids. V was pared by 9 bases and J by 3 bases, with 12 bases between.

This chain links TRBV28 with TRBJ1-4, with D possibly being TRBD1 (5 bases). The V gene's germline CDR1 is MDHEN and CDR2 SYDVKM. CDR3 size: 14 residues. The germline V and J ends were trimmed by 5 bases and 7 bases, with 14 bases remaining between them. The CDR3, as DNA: TGTGCCAGCAGTGAACCGGGGGTTGGTGAAAAACTGTTTTTT. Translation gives CASSEPGVGEKLFF.

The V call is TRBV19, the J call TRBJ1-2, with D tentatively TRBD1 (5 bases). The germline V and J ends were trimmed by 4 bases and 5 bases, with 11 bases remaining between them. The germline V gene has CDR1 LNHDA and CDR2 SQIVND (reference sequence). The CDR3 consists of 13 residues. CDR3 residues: CASSTRQLYGYTF. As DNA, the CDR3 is TGTGCCAGTAGTACGAGACAGTTATATGGCTACACCTTC. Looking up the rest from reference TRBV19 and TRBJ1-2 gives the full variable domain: DGGITQSPKYLFRKEGQNVTLSCEQNLNHDAMYWYRQDPGQGLRLIYYSQIVNDFQKGDIAEGYSVSREKKESFPLTVTSAQKNPTAFYLCASSTRQLYGYTFGSGTRLTVV.

The CDR3 bases are TGTGCCAGCAGCACAAAGACAGGGGGCAGTTACGAGCAGTACTTC. Translated: CASSTKTGGSYEQYF. The chain employs TRBV4-2 and TRBJ2-7; 10 bases map to TRBD1. Germline-derived CDR1 and CDR2 are LGHNA and YNFKEQ. The V segment lost 5 bases and the J segment 4 bases; nucleotides outside the gene matches: 8. The CDR3 is 15 amino acids.